The rows below give T cell receptor beta chains drawn from one sample of a study of OX40 agonist ivuxolimab in advanced cancers. The method was immunoSEQ multiplex PCR; TCRdb's version includes in-frame clones alone and lacks a portion of them. The sample lists over 80,000 clones, just over 90% occurring once. The material was CD4+ or CD8+ T cells sorted from blood, obtained in a trial of the OX40 agonist ivuxolimab. The receptors shown here come from an adult with an advanced solid tumor such as melanoma, head and neck, liver or kidney cancer. CDR3s include the opening cysteine and the closing phenylalanine or tryptophan. D genes are given only for firm matches. A clone size is listed for some rows: how often the clone was seen (once, few, many), or a class if it is expanded.

V gene,D gene,J gene,clone size,CDR3 DNA,CDR3 protein
TRBV28,TRBD1,TRBJ1-2,.,TGTGCCAGCACTCTTACTGCGGGAAGGGGGCGTAGTGGCTACACCTTC,CASTLTAGRGRSGYTF
TRBV6-6,.,TRBJ1-2,.,TGTGCCAGCAGTCCCATTGGCTATGGCTACACCTTC,CASSPIGYGYTF
TRBV15,.,TRBJ2-3,.,TGTGCCACCGCAGCCTGGGGACAAGGCACAGATACGCAGTATTTT,CATAAWGQGTDTQYF
TRBV30,TRBD1,TRBJ1-3,.,TGTGCCTGGAGTCTGACAGGGGGTACCATATATTTT,CAWSLTGGTIYF
TRBV11-2,TRBD2,TRBJ2-5,.,TGTGCCAGCAGCTTAAGCATTAGCGGGGCGCAAGAGACCCAGTACTTC,CASSLSISGAQETQYF
TRBV7-2,TRBD1,TRBJ2-1,once,TGTGCCAGCAGCTTGGACAGGGCAGCCTACAATGAGCAGTTCTTC,CASSLDRAAYNEQFF
TRBV7-9,.,TRBJ1-1,.,TGTGCCAGCAGCTTAGCCGGGGGTAGTGGGAACACTGAAGCTTTCTTT,CASSLAGGSGNTEAFF
TRBV27,.,TRBJ2-7,.,TGTGCCAGCAGCAGACTGGGGGGACCAACCTACGAGCAGTACTTC,CASSRLGGPTYEQYF
TRBV7-6,TRBD2,TRBJ2-7,.,TGTGCCAGCAGCTTAGTTCATAGCGGGAACTACGAGCAGTACTTC,CASSLVHSGNYEQYF
TRBV7-9,TRBD2,TRBJ2-1,.,TGTGCCAGCAGTCCGATAGCGGGAGGCATTCAGTTCTTC,CASSPIAGGIQFF
TRBV10-2,.,TRBJ2-7,.,TGCGCCAGCAGTGATAACAGCCAAAGGCCGGGAGAGTTGTACGAGCAGTACTTC,CASSDNSQRPGELYEQYF
TRBV5-1,.,TRBJ2-5,.,TGCGCCAGCAGCTGGGCGGACTTCCAAGAGACCCAGTACTTC,CASSWADFQETQYF
TRBV11-3,.,TRBJ2-3,.,TGTGCCAGCAGCTCCCCGCGAGAGGGGGGGGATACGCAGTATTTT,CASSSPREGGDTQYF
TRBV9,TRBD1,TRBJ1-2,.,TGTGCCAGCAGTCCGACAGGGGAAGCCTATGGCTACACCTTC,CASSPTGEAYGYTF
TRBV7-9,.,TRBJ1-1,.,TGTGCCAGCAGCTTAATGAACACTGAAGCTTTCTTT,CASSLMNTEAFF
TRBV30,.,TRBJ1-2,.,TGTGCCTGGAACTCGGGGGCAGGAGGCTACACCTTC,CAWNSGAGGYTF
TRBV5-1,.,TRBJ1-2,.,TGCGCCAGCAGCTTGTCAGACAACTATGGCTACACCTTC,CASSLSDNYGYTF
TRBV30,.,TRBJ1-1,few,TGTGCCTGGAGTGTCACAGGAGTCGACGCTTTCTTT,CAWSVTGVDAFF
TRBV6-6,.,TRBJ2-7,few,TGTGCCAGCAGCCTCCCCGGGAGCTTCGAGCAGTACTTC,CASSLPGSFEQYF
TRBV28,TRBD1,TRBJ2-3,.,TGTGCCAGCAGAGTCCGACAGGGTTGGGGAGATACGCAGTATTTT,CASRVRQGWGDTQYF
TRBV7-2,TRBD1,TRBJ1-6,.,TGTGCCAGCAGCTTAGGGGGAGACAGGGGTAGTTCACCCCTCCACTTT,CASSLGGDRGSSPLHF
TRBV7-2,TRBD1,TRBJ1-6,.,TGTGCCAGCAGCCCAGGACAGGGAGTTTCACCCCTCCACTTT,CASSPGQGVSPLHF
TRBV4-2,TRBD1,TRBJ2-7,.,TGTGCCAGCAGCCAAGGGGACAGGGGAGACTACGAGCAGTACTTC,CASSQGDRGDYEQYF
TRBV5-5,.,TRBJ2-1,.,TGTGCCAGTCTAATCGACTCCTACAATGAGCAGTTCTTC,CASLIDSYNEQFF
TRBV5-8,TRBD1,TRBJ1-5,.,TGTGCCAGCAGCCGGACAGGGGGCGTCTCGATTCAGCCCCAGCATTTT,CASSRTGGVSIQPQHF
TRBV6-1,.,TRBJ1-5,.,TGTGCCAGCAGTGAAGTCGGTCCTTTTGGCAATCAGCCCCAGCATTTT,CASSEVGPFGNQPQHF
TRBV28,.,TRBJ2-7,.,TGTGCCAGCAGCCCCCGGGAACCCTACGAGCAGTACTTC,CASSPREPYEQYF
TRBV11-3,.,TRBJ1-1,.,TGTGCCAGCAGTCTCGCGCCCCTTCGACCTGAAGCTTTCTTT,CASSLAPLRPEAFF
TRBV9,TRBD1,TRBJ1-3,.,TGTGCCAGCGTCCCCACTGAGGGGGCCCGTAGCTCTGGAAACACCATATATTTT,CASVPTEGARSSGNTIYF
TRBV5-1,.,TRBJ1-1,.,TGCGCCAGCAGCTTGGATGTGGGACCCACTGAAGCTTTCTTT,CASSLDVGPTEAFF
TRBV28,.,TRBJ2-3,.,TGTGCCAGCAGCCGTCCCCCTTCAGATACGCAGTATTTT,CASSRPPSDTQYF
TRBV4-1,.,TRBJ2-5,.,TGCGCCAGCAGCCCAAGGAGGGGGGGCCAAGAGACCCAGTACTTC,CASSPRRGGQETQYF
TRBV19,TRBD1,TRBJ2-1,.,TGTGCCAGTAGCCTTGATCGGACAGGGCGGAGGAATGAGCAGTTCTTC,CASSLDRTGRRNEQFF
TRBV6-5,TRBD2,TRBJ2-5,.,TGTGCCAGCAGGGGGACTACCCAAGAGACCCAGTACTTC,CASRGTTQETQYF
TRBV18,TRBD1,TRBJ2-7,.,TGTGCCAGCTCACAAGACAGGGCCTACGAGCAGTACTTC,CASSQDRAYEQYF
TRBV6-1,.,TRBJ1-3,.,TGTGCCAGCGGTGAAGTGCCAGGCCGAGTCTCTGGAAACACCATATATTTT,CASGEVPGRVSGNTIYF
TRBV9,TRBD1,TRBJ2-7,once,TGTGCCAGCAGCGTAGCGTTGTGGGACAGAGACCCATACGAGCAGTACTTC,CASSVALWDRDPYEQYF
TRBV7-2,.,TRBJ2-2,.,TGTGCCAGCAGCGCGCATAGTGGGGTGACTAACACCGGGGAGCTGTTTTTT,CASSAHSGVTNTGELFF
TRBV9,.,TRBJ1-1,.,TGTGCCAGCAGCGTACAGGCCAAGGGGACTGAAGCTTTCTTT,CASSVQAKGTEAFF
TRBV5-7,TRBD2,TRBJ2-1,once,TGTGCCAGCAGCTTTAGCGGGAGGTCCGCCTACAATGAGCAGTTCTTC,CASSFSGRSAYNEQFF
TRBV11-3,.,TRBJ2-1,.,TGTGCCAGCGGAATTACAGGGATCCCCTACAATGAGCAGTTCTTC,CASGITGIPYNEQFF
TRBV30,TRBD1,TRBJ1-2,.,TGTGCCTGGAGTAAGCGCGACAGGGGCTTTAACTATGGCTACACCTTC,CAWSKRDRGFNYGYTF
TRBV10-3,TRBD1,TRBJ1-2,.,TGTGCCATTTCCGGGACAGACAATTATGGCTACACCTTC,CAISGTDNYGYTF
TRBV11-2,TRBD2,TRBJ2-2,.,TGTGCCAGCAGCTTAGTTGCGGGAGTTGGCGGGGAGCTGTTTTTT,CASSLVAGVGGELFF
TRBV7-9,.,TRBJ2-7,few,TGTGCCAGCAAAGCAGTATCCGTTCTCGGCTACGAGCAGTACTTC,CASKAVSVLGYEQYF
TRBV2,.,TRBJ2-5,.,TGTGCCAGCAGTGAGCAGGGCGCACAAGAGACCCAGTACTTC,CASSEQGAQETQYF
TRBV5-1,.,TRBJ2-5,.,TGCGCCAGCAGCTTTCGAGGGGCGCGGGAGACCCAGTACTTC,CASSFRGARETQYF
TRBV11-2,.,TRBJ1-2,.,TGTGCCAGCAGCTTAGCACAAACGAGCTATGGCTACACCTTC,CASSLAQTSYGYTF
TRBV6-5,.,TRBJ2-2,.,TGTGCCAGCAGTTACAGGGGGGGGGAGCTGTTTTTT,CASSYRGGELFF
TRBV9,TRBD1,TRBJ1-1,.,TGTGCCAGCAGCCCCTGGACAGGGGCCACTGAAGCTTTCTTT,CASSPWTGATEAFF
TRBV7-3,.,TRBJ2-7,.,TGTGCCAGCAGCTTCCAGGGTGACGACTACGAGCAGTACTTC,CASSFQGDDYEQYF
TRBV6-5,.,TRBJ2-1,once,TGTGCCAGCAGTGGACTTTGGGATGAGCAGTTCTTC,CASSGLWDEQFF
TRBV27,TRBD1,TRBJ1-5,.,TGTGCCAGCAGTCCCCAACAGGGGGGCCAGCCCCAGCATTTT,CASSPQQGGQPQHF
TRBV5-1,.,TRBJ2-1,.,TGCGCCAGCAGCTTGGAGGGTAGCGGAAATGAGCAGTTCTTC,CASSLEGSGNEQFF
TRBV7-8,.,TRBJ2-1,.,TGTGCCAGCAGCTTTCGGTCTAGTAGGGTTCATGAGCAGTTCTTC,CASSFRSSRVHEQFF
TRBV29-1,TRBD2,TRBJ2-7,.,TGCAGCGTCGCTAGCGGGAGCTCCTACGAGCAGTACTTC,CSVASGSSYEQYF